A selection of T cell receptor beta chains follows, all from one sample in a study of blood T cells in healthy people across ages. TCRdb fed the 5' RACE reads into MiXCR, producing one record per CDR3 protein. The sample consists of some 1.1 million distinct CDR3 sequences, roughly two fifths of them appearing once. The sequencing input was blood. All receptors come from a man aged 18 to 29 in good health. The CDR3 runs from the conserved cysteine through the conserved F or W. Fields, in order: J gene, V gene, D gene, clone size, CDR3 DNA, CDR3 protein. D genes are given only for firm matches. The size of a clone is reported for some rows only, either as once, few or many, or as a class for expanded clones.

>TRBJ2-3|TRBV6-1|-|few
TGTGCCAGCAGTGAAGACCTAGCCAAAGATACGCAGTATTTT
CASSEDLAKDTQYF
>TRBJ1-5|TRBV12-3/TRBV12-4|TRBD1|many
TGTGCCAGCAGTTTGACAGGGGGTGGTCAGCCCCAGCATTTT
CASSLTGGGQPQHF
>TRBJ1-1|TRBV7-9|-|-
TGTGCCAGCAGCCCCAAGGACAGACCTCCGACTGCTTTCTTT
CASSPKDRPPTAFF
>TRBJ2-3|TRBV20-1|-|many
TGCAGTGCCGGCCCCACAGATACGCAGTATTTT
CSAGPTDTQYF
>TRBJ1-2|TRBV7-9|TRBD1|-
TGTGCCAGCAGCTACAAGTACTTTGACAGGGTAGGCTACACCTTC
CASSYKYFDRVGYTF
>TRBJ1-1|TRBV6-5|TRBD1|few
TGTGCCAGCAGTTACCCAAACAGGGGAACGGGTCCGAACACTGAAGCTTTCTTT
CASSYPNRGTGPNTEAFF
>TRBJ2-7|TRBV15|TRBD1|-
TGTGCCACCTGCAGACCGGGACAGGTAGCCTACGAGCAGTACTTC
CATCRPGQVAYEQYF
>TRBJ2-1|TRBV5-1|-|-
TGCGCCAGCAGCTTGGTTGGTGGAGGGGGATCTTACAATGAGCAGTTCTTC
CASSLVGGGGSYNEQFF
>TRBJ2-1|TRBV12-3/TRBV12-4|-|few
TGTGCCAGCAAGACCCGGGACTACAATGAGCAGTTCTTC
CASKTRDYNEQFF
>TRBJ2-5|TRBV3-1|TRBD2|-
TGTGCCAGCAGCCAAGATACGGGGGGGAAGACCCAGTACTTC
CASSQDTGGKTQYF
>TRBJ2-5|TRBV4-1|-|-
TGCGCCAGCAGCCACAGGGGTGTAGAGACCCAGTACTTC
CASSHRGVETQYF
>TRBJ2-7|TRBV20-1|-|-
TGCAGTGCTAGAGATCCCGCGGCATCCTACGAGCAGTACTTC
CSARDPAASYEQYF
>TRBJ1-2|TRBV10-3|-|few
TGTGCCATCAGTGATGACAGCCCAGAGGGCGGCTACACCTTC
CAISDDSPEGGYTF
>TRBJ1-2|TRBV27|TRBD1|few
TGTGCCAGCAGAGAGCCCCTCGGACAGGTTTCCTATGGCTACACCTTC
CASREPLGQVSYGYTF
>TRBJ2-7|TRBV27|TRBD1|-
TGTGCCAGCAGTTCGGGATCCGGACAGGGGGCCCGGGAGCAGTACTTC
CASSSGSGQGAREQYF
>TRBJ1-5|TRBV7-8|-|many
TGTGCCAGCAGCTTAGCGCCTGGCAGCAATCAGCCCCAGCATTTT
CASSLAPGSNQPQHF
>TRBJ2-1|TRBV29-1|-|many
TGCAGCGTTGAACAAGAGGAGCAGTTCTTC
CSVEQEEQFF
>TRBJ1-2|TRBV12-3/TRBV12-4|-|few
TGTGCCAGCAGTTTTACGGGACTAAACTATGGCTACACCTTC
CASSFTGLNYGYTF